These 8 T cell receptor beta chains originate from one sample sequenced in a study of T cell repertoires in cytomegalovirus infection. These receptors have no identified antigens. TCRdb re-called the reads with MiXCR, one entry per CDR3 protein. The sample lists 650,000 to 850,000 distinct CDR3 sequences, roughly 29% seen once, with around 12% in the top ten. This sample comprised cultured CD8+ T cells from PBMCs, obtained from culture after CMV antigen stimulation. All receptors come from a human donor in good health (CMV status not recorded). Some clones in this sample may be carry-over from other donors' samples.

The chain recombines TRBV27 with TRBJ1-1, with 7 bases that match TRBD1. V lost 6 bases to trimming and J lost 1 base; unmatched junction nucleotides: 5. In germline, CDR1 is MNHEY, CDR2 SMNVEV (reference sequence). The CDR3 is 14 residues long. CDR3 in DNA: TGTGCCAGCAGCGACCCAGGGGGGAACACTGAAGCTTTCTTT. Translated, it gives CASSDPGGNTEAFF.

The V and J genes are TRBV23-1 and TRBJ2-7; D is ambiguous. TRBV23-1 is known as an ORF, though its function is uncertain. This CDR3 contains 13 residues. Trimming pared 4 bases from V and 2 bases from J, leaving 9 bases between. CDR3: CASSRTEPYEQYF. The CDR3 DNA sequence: TGCGCCAGCAGTCGGACGGAGCCCTACGAGCAGTACTTC.

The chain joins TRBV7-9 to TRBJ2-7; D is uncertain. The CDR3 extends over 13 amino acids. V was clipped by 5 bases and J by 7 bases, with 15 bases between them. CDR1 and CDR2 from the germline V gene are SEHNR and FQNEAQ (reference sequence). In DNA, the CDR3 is TGTGCCAGCAGCCAATCTCGACGGTGGGAGCAGTACTTC. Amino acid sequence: CASSQSRRWEQYF.

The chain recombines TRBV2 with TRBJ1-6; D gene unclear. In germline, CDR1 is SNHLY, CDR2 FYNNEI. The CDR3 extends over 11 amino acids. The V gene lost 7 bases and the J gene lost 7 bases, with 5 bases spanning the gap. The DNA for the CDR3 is TGTGCCAGCACCCGGAATTCACCCCTCCACTTT. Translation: CASTRNSPLHF.

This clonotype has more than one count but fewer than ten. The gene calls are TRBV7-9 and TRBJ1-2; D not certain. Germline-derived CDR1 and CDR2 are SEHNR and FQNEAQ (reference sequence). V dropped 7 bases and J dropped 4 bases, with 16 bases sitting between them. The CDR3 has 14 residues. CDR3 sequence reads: CASTPNSPSYGYTF. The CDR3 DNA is TGTGCCAGCACCCCAAACAGCCCTTCCTATGGCTACACCTTC.

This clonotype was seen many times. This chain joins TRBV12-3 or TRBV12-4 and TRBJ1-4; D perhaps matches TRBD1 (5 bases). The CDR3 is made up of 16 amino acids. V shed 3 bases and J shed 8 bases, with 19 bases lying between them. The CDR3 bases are TGTGCCAGCAGTTTCCAGTTGGCGGGGCTTGGGGAAAAACTGTTTTTT. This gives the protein CASSFQLAGLGEKLFF.

DNA of the CDR3: TGTGCCAGCAGTGCCTTGTGGGCCTTGAATGAGCAGTTCTTC. Its protein product is CASSALWALNEQFF. The chain links TRBV6-1 to TRBJ2-1; no reliable D call. There are 14 residues in the CDR3. Germline V gives CDR1 MNHNS, CDR2 SASEGT. V was shortened by 4 bases and J by 7 bases, with 14 bases between the two germline ends.

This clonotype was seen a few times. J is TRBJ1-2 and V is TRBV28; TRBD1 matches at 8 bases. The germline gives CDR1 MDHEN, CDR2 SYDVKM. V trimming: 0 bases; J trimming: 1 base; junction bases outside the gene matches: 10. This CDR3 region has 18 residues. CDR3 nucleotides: TGTGCCAGCAGTTTATGGGCCGGTACAGGGGGAGATAACTATGGCTACACCTTC. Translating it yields CASSLWAGTGGDNYGYTF.